Each of the 10 T cell receptor beta chains below was sequenced from the same sample in a study of T cell responses to AZD1222 COVID-19 vaccine (dated by TCRdb to the early 2020s). The intended sense of this specimen's time point label: baseline before first vaccination. Receptor amplification or capture employed the immunoSEQ multiplex PCR assay. Here the immuneACCESS table is served through TCRdb, limited to in-frame sequences with V and J called. Missing clones are a known gap in these copies; in checked studies unresolved V genes cover under half, and the rest lacks a known reason. In all, the sample holds 150,000 or so clones, and 70% to 90% of those were seen once. The top ten clonotypes cover approximately 1.6% of the sample. The specimen was peripheral blood, collected on day 0 of AZD1222 vaccination. These receptors were obtained from an adult in good health.

The chain employs TRBV25-1 and TRBJ2-7; D tentatively reads TRBD1 or TRBD2 (5 bases each). The CDR3 is 14 amino acids. V was cut by 2 bases and J by 6 bases, with 14 bases left in between. From germline, CDR1 is MGHDK and CDR2 SYGVNS. CDR3 region: CASSEVGTKGEQYF. The CDR3 nucleotides read TGTGCCAGCAGTGAAGTTGGGACCAAGGGCGAGCAGTACTTC.

The rearrangement uses TRBV7-2 and TRBJ2-7; a possible D gene is TRBD2 (7 bases). This CDR3 has 16 residues. Germline CDR1 and CDR2: SGHTA and FQGNSA. V shed 4 bases and J shed 0 bases, with 16 bases lying between them. This chain's CDR3 is CASSSRGAGSSYEQYF. CDR3 nucleotides: TGTGCCAGCAGCTCCCGGGGGGCAGGAAGCTCCTACGAGCAGTACTTC.

A single count supports this clone. V gene TRBV19 combines with J gene TRBJ1-6; 8 positions agree with TRBD1. The germline CDR1 and CDR2 sequences are LNHDA and SQIVND (reference sequence). This CDR3 has 15 residues. Trimming cost V 5 bases and J 10 bases; bases outside gene matches: 10. The CDR3 loop reads CASSPDRGSISPLHF. CDR3 nucleotides: TGTGCCAGTAGTCCCGACAGGGGTTCCATCTCACCCCTCCACTTT.

The chain has TRBV6-5 and TRBJ1-4; no firm D call. CDR3 size: 11 residues. With 8 bases removed from V and 8 bases from J, the gap between germline ends came to 9 bases. The germline V gene has CDR1 MNHEY and CDR2 SVGAGI. CDR3 sequence (DNA): TGTGCCAGCTTACGCGGGGAAAAACTGTTTTTT. This encodes CASLRGEKLFF.

The chain combines TRBV4-1 with TRBJ2-6; TRBD1 is a possible D gene (5 bases). V was shortened by 0 bases and J by 2 bases, with 8 bases between the two germline ends. Germline CDR1 reads MGHRA; CDR2 reads YSYEKL. This CDR3 contains 16 residues. The CDR3 bases are TGCGCCAGCAGCCAAGATGGGGCGACTGGGGCCAACGTCCTGACTTTC. It codes for CASSQDGATGANVLTF.

The chain employs TRBV4-3 and TRBJ1-1; a weak D match, TRBD1 (6 bases). Trimming took off 1 base at V and 0 bases at J, with 6 bases between the two ends. The CDR3 has 14 residues. CDR1 LGHNA and CDR2 YSLEER come from the germline V gene. CDR3 nucleotide sequence: TGCGCCAGCAGCCAAGCAGGGGTGAACACTGAAGCTTTCTTT. Protein sequence: CASSQAGVNTEAFF.

The chain uses TRBV10-3 and TRBJ2-2; no firm D call. The ends were cut back, 2 bases at V and 7 bases at J, with 17 bases in the middle. This CDR3 is built from 16 residues. CDR1 is ENHRY and CDR2 is SYGVKD in the germline V gene. The chain's CDR3 is CAISEPPSMGIGELFF. Here the CDR3 DNA reads TGTGCCATCAGTGAGCCCCCATCAATGGGAATCGGGGAGCTGTTTTTT.

V gene TRBV6-6 combines with J gene TRBJ1-2; D is possibly TRBD1 (6 bases). Trimming stripped 7 bases from V and 5 bases from J, with 14 bases between. This CDR3 contains 13 residues. CDR1 is MNHNY and CDR2 is SVGAGI in the germline V gene (reference sequence). In nucleotides, the CDR3 is TGTGCCAGCACCGGAGGGGGGGCGTATGGCTACACCTTC. Amino acids: CASTGGGAYGYTF.

The J gene is TRBJ2-7, the V gene TRBV5-5, with D maybe TRBD1 (5 bases). This CDR3 has 16 amino acids. CDR1 is SGHKS and CDR2 is YYEKEE in the germline V gene (reference sequence). V lost 3 bases and J lost 3, with 19 bases in between. The CDR3: CASSSRRSTANYEQYV. The CDR3 coding sequence is TGTGCCAGCAGCTCCAGACGATCGACAGCTAACTACGAGCAGTACGTC.

This chain links TRBV2 with TRBJ1-3; D remains ambiguous. Germline V lookup: CDR1 SNHLY, CDR2 FYNNEI. Trimming removed 6 bases from V and 6 bases from J, with 15 bases in between. This CDR3 contains 14 residues. CDR3 sequence reads: CASRPETGPNTIYF. DNA for the CDR3: TGTGCCAGCAGACCCGAGACGGGCCCAAACACCATATATTTT.